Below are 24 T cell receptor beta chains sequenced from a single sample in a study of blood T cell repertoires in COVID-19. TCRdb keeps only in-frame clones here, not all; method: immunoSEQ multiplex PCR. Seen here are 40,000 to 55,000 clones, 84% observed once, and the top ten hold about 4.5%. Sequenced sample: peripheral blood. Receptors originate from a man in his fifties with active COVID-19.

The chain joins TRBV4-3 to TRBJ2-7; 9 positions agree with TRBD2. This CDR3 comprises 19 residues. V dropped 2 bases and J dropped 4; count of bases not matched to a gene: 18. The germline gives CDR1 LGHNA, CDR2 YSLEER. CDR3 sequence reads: CASSQKAPERAGGLYEQYF. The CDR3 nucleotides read TGCGCCAGCAGCCAAAAAGCCCCCGAGAGAGCGGGGGGCCTTTACGAGCAGTACTTC.

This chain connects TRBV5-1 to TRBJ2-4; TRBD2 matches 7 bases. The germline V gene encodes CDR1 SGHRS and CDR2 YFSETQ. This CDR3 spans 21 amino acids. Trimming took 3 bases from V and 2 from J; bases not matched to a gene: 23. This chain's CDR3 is CASSSRWLSAGVKGTKNIQYF. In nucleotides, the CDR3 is TGCGCCAGCAGCTCGAGGTGGTTATCGGCGGGGGTAAAAGGGACCAAAAACATTCAGTACTTC.

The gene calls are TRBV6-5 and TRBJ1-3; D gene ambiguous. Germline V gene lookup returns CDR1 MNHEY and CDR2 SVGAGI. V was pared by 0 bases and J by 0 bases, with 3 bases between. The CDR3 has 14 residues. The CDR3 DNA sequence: TGTGCCAGCAGTTACTCCGGCTCTGGAAACACCATATATTTT. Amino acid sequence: CASSYSGSGNTIYF.

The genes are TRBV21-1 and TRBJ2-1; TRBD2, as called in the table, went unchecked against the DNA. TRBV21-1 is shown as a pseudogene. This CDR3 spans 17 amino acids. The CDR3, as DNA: TGTGCCAGCAGCATACAGTCCACTAGCGGGGGGGGTAATGAGCAGTTCTTC. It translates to CASSIQSTSGGGNEQFF.

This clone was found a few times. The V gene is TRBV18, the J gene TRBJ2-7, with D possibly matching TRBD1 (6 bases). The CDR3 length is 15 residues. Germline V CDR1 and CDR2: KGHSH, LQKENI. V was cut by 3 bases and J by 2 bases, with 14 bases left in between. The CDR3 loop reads CASSPGHRDAYEQYF. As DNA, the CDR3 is TGTGCCAGCTCACCGGGACACCGGGACGCCTACGAGCAGTACTTC.

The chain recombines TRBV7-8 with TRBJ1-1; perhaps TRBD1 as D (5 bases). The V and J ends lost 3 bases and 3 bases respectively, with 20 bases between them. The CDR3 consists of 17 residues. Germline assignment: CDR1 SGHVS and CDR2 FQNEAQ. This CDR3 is CASSFFVFRVEYTEAFF. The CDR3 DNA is TGTGCCAGCAGCTTTTTCGTCTTCAGGGTGGAGTACACTGAAGCTTTCTTT.

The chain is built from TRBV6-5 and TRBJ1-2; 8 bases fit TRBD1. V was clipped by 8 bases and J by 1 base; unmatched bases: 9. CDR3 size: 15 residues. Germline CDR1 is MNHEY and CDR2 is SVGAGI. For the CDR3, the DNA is TGTGCCAGCTGCAGGGGGCGCCCCGGTAACTATGGCTACACCTTC. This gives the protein CASCRGRPGNYGYTF.

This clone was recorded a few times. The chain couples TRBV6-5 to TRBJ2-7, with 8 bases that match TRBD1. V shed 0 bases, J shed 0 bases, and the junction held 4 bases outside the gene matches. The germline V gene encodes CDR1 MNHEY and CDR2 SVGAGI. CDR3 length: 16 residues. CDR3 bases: TGTGCCAGCAGTTACTCGGCAGGGGGCTACTCCTACGAGCAGTACTTC. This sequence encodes CASSYSAGGYSYEQYF.

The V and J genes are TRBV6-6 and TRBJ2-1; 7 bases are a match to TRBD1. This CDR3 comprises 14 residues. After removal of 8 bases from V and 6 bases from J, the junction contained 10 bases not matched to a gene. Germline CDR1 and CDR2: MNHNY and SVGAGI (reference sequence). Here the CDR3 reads CASRLTGLANEQFF. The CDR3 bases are TGTGCCAGCCGTTTGACAGGGTTAGCCAATGAGCAGTTCTTC.

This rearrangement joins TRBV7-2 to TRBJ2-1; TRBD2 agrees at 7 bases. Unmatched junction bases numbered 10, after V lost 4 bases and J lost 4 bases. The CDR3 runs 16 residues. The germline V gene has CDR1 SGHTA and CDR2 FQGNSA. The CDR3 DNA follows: TGTGCCAGCAGCTCCCTCCTTGGGGGGGGTTACAATGAGCAGTTCTTC. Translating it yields CASSSLLGGGYNEQFF.

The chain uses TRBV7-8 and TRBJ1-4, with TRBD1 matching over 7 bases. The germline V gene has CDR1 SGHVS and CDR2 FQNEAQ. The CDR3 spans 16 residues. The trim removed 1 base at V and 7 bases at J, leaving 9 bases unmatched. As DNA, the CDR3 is TGTGCCAGCAGCTTAGAAGGGGACAGACGGGGTGAAAAACTGTTTTTT. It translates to CASSLEGDRRGEKLFF.

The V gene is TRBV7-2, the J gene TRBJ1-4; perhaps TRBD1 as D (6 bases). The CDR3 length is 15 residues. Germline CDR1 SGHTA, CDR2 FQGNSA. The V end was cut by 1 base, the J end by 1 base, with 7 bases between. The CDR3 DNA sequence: TGTGCCAGCAGCTTAGGGGGGCGAACTAATGAAAAACTGTTTTTT. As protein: CASSLGGRTNEKLFF.

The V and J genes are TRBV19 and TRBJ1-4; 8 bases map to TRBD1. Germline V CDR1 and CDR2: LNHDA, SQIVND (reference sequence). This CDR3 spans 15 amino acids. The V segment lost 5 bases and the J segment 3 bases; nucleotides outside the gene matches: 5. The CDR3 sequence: CASSRQGRSNEKLFF. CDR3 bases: TGTGCCAGTAGTCGACAGGGGAGGTCTAATGAAAAACTGTTTTTT.

The CDR3 here is CASSLVAWGGSGANVLTF. CDR3 nucleotide sequence: TGTGCCAGCAGCTTGGTGGCTTGGGGAGGGTCTGGGGCCAACGTCCTGACTTTC. The V call is TRBV5-4, the J call TRBJ2-6; 7 bases are shared with TRBD2. Unmatched junction bases numbered 7, after V lost 0 bases and J lost 1 base. Germline V gene data show CDR1 as SGHNT and CDR2 as YYREEE (reference sequence). The CDR3 runs to 18 residues. The full variable domain, with the rest looked up from reference TRBV5-4 and TRBJ2-6, is ETGVTQSPTHLIKTRGQQVTLRCSSQSGHNTVSWYQQALGQGPQFIFQYYREEENGRGNFPPRFSGLQFPNYSSELNVNALELDDSALYLCASSLVAWGGSGANVLTFGAGSRLTVL.

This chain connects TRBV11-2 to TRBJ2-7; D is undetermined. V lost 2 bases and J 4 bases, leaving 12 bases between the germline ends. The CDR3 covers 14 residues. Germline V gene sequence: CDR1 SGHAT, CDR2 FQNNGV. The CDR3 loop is CASSLNRRGYEQYF. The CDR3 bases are TGTGCCAGCAGCTTAAACCGGCGCGGATACGAGCAGTACTTC.

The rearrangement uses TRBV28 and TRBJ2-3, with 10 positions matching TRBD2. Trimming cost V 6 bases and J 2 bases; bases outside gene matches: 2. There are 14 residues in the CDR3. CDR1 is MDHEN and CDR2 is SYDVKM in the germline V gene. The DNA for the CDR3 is TGTGCCAGCAGCACTAGCGGGGACACAGATACGCAGTATTTT. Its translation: CASSTSGDTDTQYF.

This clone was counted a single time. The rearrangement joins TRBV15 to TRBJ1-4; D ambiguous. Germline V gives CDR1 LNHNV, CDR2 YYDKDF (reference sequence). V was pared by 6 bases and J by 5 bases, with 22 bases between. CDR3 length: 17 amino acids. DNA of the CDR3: TGTGCCACCAGTCCCACCCCTGGAGGGTTCCCAAATGAAAAACTGTTTTTT. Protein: CATSPTPGGFPNEKLFF.

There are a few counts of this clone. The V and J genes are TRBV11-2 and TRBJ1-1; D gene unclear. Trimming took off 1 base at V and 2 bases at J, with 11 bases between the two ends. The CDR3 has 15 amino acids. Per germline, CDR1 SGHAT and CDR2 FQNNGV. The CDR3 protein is CASSLVYGFNTEAFF. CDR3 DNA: TGTGCCAGCAGCTTAGTATACGGTTTTAACACTGAAGCTTTCTTT. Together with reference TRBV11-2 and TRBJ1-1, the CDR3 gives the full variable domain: EAGVAQSPRYKIIEKRQSVAFWCNPISGHATLYWYQQILGQGPKLLIQFQNNGVVDDSQLPKDRFSAERLKGVDSTLKIQPAKLEDSAVYLCASSLVYGFNTEAFFGQGTRLTVV.

The CDR3 sequence: CASRGQGAVIEQYF. CDR3 sequence (DNA): TGCGCCAGCCGGGGACAGGGAGCAGTTATCGAGCAGTACTTC. This chain uses TRBV5-1 with TRBJ2-7; 9 bases fit TRBD1. J was trimmed by 6 bases and V by 7 bases; bases with no gene match: 11. CDR1 and CDR2 from the germline V gene are SGHRS and YFSETQ. The CDR3 covers 14 residues.

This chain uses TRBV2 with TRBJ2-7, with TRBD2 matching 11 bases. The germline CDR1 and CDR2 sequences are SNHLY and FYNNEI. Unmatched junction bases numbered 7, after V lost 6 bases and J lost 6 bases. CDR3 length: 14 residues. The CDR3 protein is CASRLAGGRVEQYF. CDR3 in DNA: TGTGCCAGCAGATTAGCGGGGGGGCGGGTCGAGCAGTACTTC.

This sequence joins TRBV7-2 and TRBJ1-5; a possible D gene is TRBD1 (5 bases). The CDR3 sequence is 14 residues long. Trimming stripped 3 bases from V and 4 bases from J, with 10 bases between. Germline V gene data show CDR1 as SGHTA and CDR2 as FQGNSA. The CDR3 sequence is CASSFVGLNQPQHF. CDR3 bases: TGTGCCAGCAGCTTTGTGGGACTGAATCAGCCCCAGCATTTT.

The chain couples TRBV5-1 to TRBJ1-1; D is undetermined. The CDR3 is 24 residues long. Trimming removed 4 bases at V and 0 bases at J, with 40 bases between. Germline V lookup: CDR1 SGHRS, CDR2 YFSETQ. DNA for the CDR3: TGCGCCAGCAGCCAGCTACCGCAGACCACCAGGACTTCTAGGGAGGAACCAATGAACACTGAAGCTTTCTTT. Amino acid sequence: CASSQLPQTTRTSREEPMNTEAFF.

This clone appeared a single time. Here the CDR3 DNA reads TGTGCCAGCAGGGGACTAGCGGGGGACTCCTACGAGCAGTACTTC. Encoded protein: CASRGLAGDSYEQYF. The chain carries TRBV6-5 and TRBJ2-7; 14 bases align to TRBD2. CDR3 length: 15 amino acids. Unmatched junction bases numbered 1, after V lost 6 bases and J lost 0 bases. Germline lookup yields CDR1 MNHEY and CDR2 SVGAGI.

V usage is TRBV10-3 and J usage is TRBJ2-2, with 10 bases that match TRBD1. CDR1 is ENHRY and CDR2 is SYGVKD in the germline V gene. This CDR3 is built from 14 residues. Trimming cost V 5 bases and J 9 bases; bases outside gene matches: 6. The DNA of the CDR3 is TGTGCCATCAGTCGGGACAGGGGACCGAGGGAGCTGTTTTTT. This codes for CAISRDRGPRELFF.